This entry concerns a single T cell receptor beta chain. Its antigen is still unknown. The sample originates from a study of cytomegalovirus exposure and HLA in healthy donors. PCR was performed using 60 Vbeta and 13 Jbeta primers. The data were produced by immunoSEQ multiplex PCR, yet TCRdb's version contains in-frame clones alone and is incomplete. The sample includes approximately 42,000 clones. Study-level results: In vitro assays verified that a few CMV-associated chains recognized CMV antigens specifically. Most TCR beta V segments were productive about 87% or about 30% of the time in an earlier analysis.

V was clipped by 3 bases and J by 0 bases, with 6 bases between them. The V gene's germline CDR1 is SEHNR and CDR2 FQNEAQ (reference sequence). The CDR3 runs to 14 residues. The sequence came from a male donor in good health and CMV-seronegative. Sequencing was carried out using PBMCs. V is TRBV7-9 and J is TRBJ1-3; D is unresolved. The CDR3 DNA sequence: TGTGCCAGCAGCTTTTCCATCTCTGGAAACACCATATATTTT. This codes for CASSFSISGNTIYF.